Listed below are T cell receptor beta chains from one sample, sequenced in a study of blood T cell repertoires in COVID-19. Profiling relied on immunoSEQ multiplex PCR, and the TCRdb table lists in-frame clones only, not all of them. The sample lists roughly 38,000 clones, around 90% occurring once. Sequences were obtained from peripheral blood. Receptors originate from an older woman with acute or convalescent COVID-19. CDR3s include the opening cysteine and the closing phenylalanine or tryptophan. The D gene is left open where the match is weak. For some rows the clone size is stated as once, few or many, or as a class when expanded; others skip it.

J gene	V gene	D gene	clone size	CDR3 protein	CDR3 DNA
TRBJ2-1	TRBV3-1/TRBV3-2	.	.	CASSFLQGVHEQFF	TGTGCCAGCAGCTTCTTACAGGGAGTCCATGAGCAGTTCTTC
TRBJ2-2	TRBV27	.	.	CASSSLRGYTGELFF	TGTGCCAGCAGTTCGTTGCGGGGTTACACCGGGGAGCTGTTTTTT
TRBJ2-3	TRBV20-1	TRBD2	.	CSASARGGVDTQYF	TGCAGTGCTAGTGCCCGGGGGGGCGTGGATACGCAGTATTTT
TRBJ2-2	TRBV7-6	.	.	CASSLGRMNTGELFF	TGTGCCAGCAGCTTAGGGCGGATGAACACCGGGGAGCTGTTTTTT
TRBJ2-3	TRBV5-1	TRBD2	.	CASRQLAGGTDTQYF	TGCGCCAGCAGACAACTAGCGGGAGGCACAGATACGCAGTATTTT
TRBJ2-3	TRBV6-4	TRBD2	.	CASSEAGGPTDTQYF	TGTGCCAGCAGTGAAGCGGGGGGGCCCACAGATACGCAGTATTTT
TRBJ1-2	TRBV7-2	.	.	CASSLGQTNYGYTF	TGTGCCAGCAGCTTAGGACAGACTAACTATGGCTACACCTTC
TRBJ1-5	TRBV6-5	.	.	CASTLGPSLNQPQHF	TGTGCCAGCACACTAGGACCGTCCCTCAATCAGCCCCAGCATTTT
TRBJ1-3	TRBV18	.	.	CASSPLQGTRNTIYF	TGTGCCAGCTCACCACTACAGGGTACAAGAAACACCATATATTTT
TRBJ2-2	TRBV5-4	TRBD1	few	CASSSEGQGRSGELFF	TGTGCCAGCAGCTCAGAAGGACAGGGACGGTCCGGGGAGCTGTTTTTT
TRBJ2-3	TRBV3-1/TRBV3-2	.	.	CASSQRAPDADTQYF	TGTGCCAGCAGCCAAAGAGCCCCCGATGCAGATACGCAGTATTTT
TRBJ2-3	TRBV7-2	.	.	CASSSTQRGSPLKYF	TGTGCCAGCAGCTCTACGCAACGCGGCTCCCCGTTGAAGTATTTT
TRBJ2-1	TRBV9	TRBD1	once	CASSDGQGIYNEQFF	TGTGCCAGCAGCGACGGACAGGGCATCTACAATGAGCAGTTCTTC
TRBJ2-5	TRBV11-2	TRBD1	.	CASSLVGGQGALETQYF	TGTGCCAGCAGCTTGGTCGGTGGGCAGGGGGCTCTAGAGACCCAGTACTTC
TRBJ1-4	TRBV5-1	TRBD1	.	CASSLEWGQAEKLFF	TGCGCCAGCAGCTTGGAATGGGGACAGGCGGAAAAACTGTTTTTT
TRBJ2-1	TRBV19	TRBD1	.	CASSRQGHSNEQFF	TGTGCCAGTAGTAGACAGGGACATTCTAATGAGCAGTTCTTC
TRBJ1-4	TRBV30	TRBD1	once	CAWRATGTVNEKLFF	TGTGCCTGGAGGGCTACCGGGACAGTTAATGAAAAACTGTTTTTT
TRBJ2-2	TRBV7-8	TRBD2	.	CASILRPSGRNTGELFF	TGTGCCAGCATCCTCCGTCCTAGCGGGAGGAACACCGGGGAGCTGTTTTTT
TRBJ1-2	TRBV7-2	.	.	CASSLGRGKANYGYTF	TGTGCCAGCAGCTTAGGGAGGGGCAAAGCTAACTATGGCTACACCTTC
TRBJ2-2	TRBV7-2	.	.	CASSPNGGSNTGELFF	TGTGCCAGCAGCCCCAACGGGGGATCGAACACCGGGGAGCTGTTTTTT
TRBJ2-2	TRBV3-1/TRBV3-2	.	few	CASSSTGNTGELFF	TGTGCCAGCAGCTCGACAGGGAACACCGGGGAGCTGTTTTTT
TRBJ2-2	TRBV5-6	.	.	CASSLSTEKDTGELFF	TGTGCCAGCAGCTTGTCTACAGAGAAGGACACCGGGGAGCTGTTTTTT
TRBJ2-3	TRBV6-5	TRBD1	.	CASSYSGTGGTDTQYF	TGTGCCAGCAGTTACTCTGGGACAGGGGGCACAGATACGCAGTATTTT
TRBJ2-6	TRBV27	TRBD2	few	CASSFRAGSGSTSFYSGANVLTF	TGTGCCAGCAGTTTCAGGGCCGGGAGCGGGAGCACCTCCTTTTACTCTGGGGCCAACGTCCTGACTTTC
TRBJ2-5	TRBV5-4	TRBD2	.	CASSLQAGRETQYF	TGTGCCAGCAGCTTGCAAGCGGGGAGAGAGACCCAGTACTTC
TRBJ2-3	TRBV5-4	TRBD1	.	CASSLARDSLTDTQYF	TGTGCCAGCAGCTTGGCACGGGACAGTCTCACAGATACGCAGTATTTT